This TCR beta chain was retrieved from a study of T cells in Graves' hyperthyroidism and ophthalmopathy. Authors of the study amplified TCR beta CDR3 regions from RNA transcripts. HTBI primers were used for first-round RT-PCR of the TCR CDR3. TCRdb re-called the multiplex PCR reads through MiXCR, storing one row per CDR3 protein. The sample lists about 400,000 distinct CDR3 sequences; roughly 14% were seen once. This clonotype was observed many times. Its antigen is as yet unknown. The CDR3 contains 14 residues. Trimming shortened V by 5 bases and J by 5 bases, and 13 bases separated the two germline ends. The germline CDR1 and CDR2 sequences are PRHDT and FYEKMQ (reference sequence). Notes on the study in general: Most thyroid-expanded clonotypes above 0.001 were also found in blood. A 13 V-J model separated ophthalmopathy from stable hyperthyroidism.

At least 3 on the Clinical Activity Score was recorded for ophthalmopathy patients, who also had NOSPECS grade at least 4 and duration under 3 months. PBMCs were sourced from more than 9 ml fresh peripheral blood. The TCR was taken from a woman in her thirties with Graves' ophthalmopathy. Sample: blood. The V and J genes are TRBV13 and TRBJ2-4; D is ambiguous. The CDR3 sequence is CASSPRWAENIQYF. In DNA, the CDR3 is TGTGCCAGCAGCCCACGGTGGGCGGAAAACATTCAGTACTTC.